The T cell receptor (beta chain) under discussion was sequenced for a study of CD8 T cells in ankylosing spondylitis. Study outcomes and limitations: Within ankylosing spondylitis blood, a TCR beta motif made up of seven to nine highly homologous variants appeared to be characteristic.

About this clonotype: Its antigen is as yet unknown.

Researchers built TCR beta libraries using quantitative 5'-RACE with molecular barcodes. In TCRdb, the 5' RACE reads were re-called with MiXCR into one record per CDR3 protein. The sample includes 150,000 to 200,000 distinct CDR3 sequences, around a sixth of them seen just once. This CDR3 has 14 residues. Trimming removed 6 bases from V and 5 bases from J, with 16 bases in between. In germline, CDR1 is ENHRY, CDR2 SYGVKD. The sample taken for sequencing was blood, either unsorted or a sorted T cell fraction (not recorded which). This clonotype originated in a male donor aged 5-30 years with ankylosing spondylitis or in good health (not recorded which). This rearrangement joins TRBV10-3 to TRBJ2-5; a weak D match, TRBD2 (6 bases). The CDR3: CAISDGTLRETQYF. The CDR3 nucleotides read TGTGCCATCAGCGACGGGACTCTGAGGGAGACCCAGTACTTC.